Only a few counts were recorded for the clone carrying this T cell receptor beta chain. The sample is drawn from a study of blood T cells in healthy people across ages. A second PCR of 7 to 11 cycles used a sample-barcoded 5' primer and a J-beta primer mix. TCRdb reanalysed the 5' RACE reads using MiXCR and keeps one entry per CDR3 protein. The table shows about 1.1 million distinct CDR3 sequences, with around two fifths occurring only once. The material sequenced was blood. The clonotype comes from a man aged 18 to 30 in good health.

Written as DNA, the CDR3 is TGTGCCAGCAGGGGGGGGCCTGACACTGAAGCTTTCTTT. Translated, it gives CASRGGPDTEAFF. This chain links TRBV2 with TRBJ1-1, with D possibly TRBD1 on 6 matching bases. The V end was cut by 6 bases, the J end by 3 bases, with 11 bases between. The CDR3 has 13 amino acids. The germline V gene has CDR1 SNHLY and CDR2 FYNNEI. The full variable domain, with the rest looked up from reference TRBV2 and TRBJ1-1, is EPEVTQTPSHQVTQMGQEVILRCVPISNHLYFYWYRQILGQKVEFLVSFYNNEISEKSEIFDDQFSVERPDGSNFTLKIRSTKLEDSAMYFCASRGGPDTEAFFGQGTRLTVV.